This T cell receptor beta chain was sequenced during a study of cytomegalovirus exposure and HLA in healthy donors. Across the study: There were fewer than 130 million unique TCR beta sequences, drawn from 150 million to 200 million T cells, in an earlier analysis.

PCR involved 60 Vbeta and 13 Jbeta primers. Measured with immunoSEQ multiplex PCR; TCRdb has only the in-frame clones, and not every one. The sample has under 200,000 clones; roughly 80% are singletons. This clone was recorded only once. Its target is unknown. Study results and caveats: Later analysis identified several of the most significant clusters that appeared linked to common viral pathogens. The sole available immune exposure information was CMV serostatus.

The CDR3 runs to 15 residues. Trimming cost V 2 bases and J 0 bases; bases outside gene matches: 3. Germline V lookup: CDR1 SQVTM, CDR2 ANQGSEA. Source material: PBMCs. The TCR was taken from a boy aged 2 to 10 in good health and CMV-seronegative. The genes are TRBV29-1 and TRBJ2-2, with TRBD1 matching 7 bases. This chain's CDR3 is CSVERTGSNTGELFF. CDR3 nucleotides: TGCAGCGTTGAACGGACAGGCTCGAACACCGGGGAGCTGTTTTTT.